This T cell receptor (beta chain) emerged from a study of T cell changes during pregnancy in multiple sclerosis. Assay used: immunoSEQ multiplex PCR; TCRdb lists only in-frame clones, some missing. The table lists more than 55,000 clones, 85% to 95% of them singletons, with approximately 3.5% in the top ten. J lost 6 bases, V lost 3 bases, and 9 bases had no gene match. Germline V gene sequence: CDR1 LNHDA, CDR2 SQIVND (reference sequence). The CDR3 covers 15 residues. The source is a female donor with multiple sclerosis, enrolled in a pregnancy study. The sequences come from CD8+ T cells from peripheral blood mononuclear cells, collected in the third trimester of pregnancy. V gene TRBV19 combines with J gene TRBJ2-3, with 7 bases aligning to TRBD2. The CDR3 bases are TGTGCCAGTAGTATTGGGGCGGGAGTCAGGGATACGCAGTATTTT. This encodes CASSIGAGVRDTQYF.